This note documents a single T cell receptor (beta chain) sequence. These data are taken from a study of shared clonotypes between healthy human individuals. The protocol was immunoSEQ multiplex PCR, while the TCRdb copy is restricted to in-frame clones and leaves out a portion. The sample shows about 2,500,000 clones, 85% to 95% of them seen only once. The V gene's germline CDR1 is LGHNA and CDR2 YSLEER. Losses at the gene ends were 2 bases for V and 7 bases for J; bases not matched to a gene: 5. This CDR3 is built from 14 residues. This chain uses TRBV4-3 with TRBJ2-7; 10 bases fit TRBD2. Sequencing used naive CD4+ T cells sorted from blood. The subset is: CD45RA+ positively selected. This TCR was recovered from a man aged 18 to 30 in good health. This CDR3 reads CASSQQAGGLEQYF. The CDR3 DNA reads as TGCGCCAGCAGCCAACAAGCGGGAGGGCTTGAGCAGTACTTC.